The 30 T cell receptor beta chains below were found in one sample sequenced in a study of blood T cell repertoires in COVID-19. The protocol was immunoSEQ multiplex PCR, while the TCRdb copy is restricted to in-frame clones and leaves out a portion. The repertoire holds roughly 150,000 clones, with over 70% as singletons. The sequenced material came from PBMCs or T cells enriched from blood (not recorded which). These receptor sequences come from a man aged 65-85 years who had been exposed to COVID-19.

This chain links TRBV4-1 with TRBJ1-2; 9 nucleotides agree with TRBD1. V trimming: 0 bases; J trimming: 4 bases; junction bases outside the gene matches: 6. Germline loops: CDR1 MGHRA, CDR2 YSYEKL. This CDR3 is built from 16 residues. CDR3 loop: CASSQDLGTGIYGYTF. The DNA of the CDR3 is TGCGCCAGCAGCCAAGACTTAGGGACAGGGATCTATGGCTACACCTTC.

This clone occurred once. The rearrangement joins TRBV2 to TRBJ2-3; tentatively, D is TRBD2 (5 bases). Trimming shortened V by 1 base and J by 2 bases, and 13 bases separated the two germline ends. The length of the CDR3 is 16 residues. Germline CDR1 reads SNHLY; CDR2 reads FYNNEI. CDR3: CASSEGPGSNTDTQYF. The CDR3 nucleotides read TGTGCCAGCAGTGAAGGCCCGGGGTCTAACACAGATACGCAGTATTTT.

The chain is built from TRBV5-1 and TRBJ1-5; D is uncertain. Deletions cut 4 bases from V and 0 bases from J, with 8 bases between. The length of the CDR3 is 14 residues. The germline gives CDR1 SGHRS, CDR2 YFSETQ. The CDR3 nucleotides read TGCGCCAGCAGCCCCGGGGATAGCAATCAGCCCCAGCATTTT. Protein product: CASSPGDSNQPQHF.

This chain uses TRBV24-1 with TRBJ1-1; 11 bases agree with TRBD1. CDR1 is KGHDR and CDR2 is SFDVKD in the germline V gene. CDR3 size: 15 residues. The V and J ends lost 7 bases and 3 bases, in that order; junction bases with no gene match: 6. CDR3 amino acids: CATRADRGLYTEAFF. The CDR3 nucleotides read TGTGCCACCAGGGCGGACAGGGGGCTTTACACTGAAGCTTTCTTT.

The CDR3 DNA reads as TGTGCAAGTCGCTTAGGCAGCGACCAGATGGACACTGAAGCTTTCTTT. Translated, it gives CASRLGSDQMDTEAFF. The rearrangement uses TRBV12-2 and TRBJ1-1. TRBV12-2 is reported as a pseudogene. The CDR3 covers 16 residues.

The V gene is TRBV9, the J gene TRBJ1-2, with 11 bases lining up with TRBD1. CDR3 length: 18 amino acids. Germline CDR1 reads SGDLS; CDR2 reads YYNGEE. Unmatched junction bases numbered 19, after V lost 4 bases and J lost 8 bases. The CDR3: CASSPPASTGTGGGGYTF. In DNA form, the CDR3 reads TGTGCCAGCAGCCCCCCTGCCTCCACCGGGACAGGGGGTGGGGGCTACACCTTC.

The rearrangement joins TRBV6-5 to TRBJ2-1, with a weak D call TRBD2 (6 bases). The germline CDR1 and CDR2 sequences are MNHEY and SVGAGI. Trimming removed 2 bases from V and 0 bases from J, with 8 bases in between. The CDR3 has 15 amino acids. CDR3 DNA sequence: TGTGCCAGCAGTTACCGGGAGAGCTCCTACAATGAGCAGTTCTTC. The encoded protein is CASSYRESSYNEQFF.

J is TRBJ2-7 and V is TRBV27; tentative D call: TRBD2 (7 bases). The CDR3 is made up of 14 amino acids. CDR1 and CDR2 from the germline V gene are MNHEY and SMNVEV (reference sequence). V lost 4 bases and J lost 6, with 16 bases in between. CDR3 in DNA: TGTGCCAGCAGTTCCCCGCGGGGGCCCTTCGAGCAGTACTTC. As protein: CASSSPRGPFEQYF.

V usage is TRBV7-2 and J usage is TRBJ2-1; TRBD2 is a possible D gene (5 bases). Trimming removed 7 bases from V and 8 bases from J, with 18 bases in between. The length of the CDR3 is 14 residues. Germline V gene lookup returns CDR1 SGHTA and CDR2 FQGNSA. The CDR3 reads CASNPRTVWDEQFF. The CDR3 nucleotides read TGTGCCAGCAACCCCCGGACTGTCTGGGATGAGCAGTTCTTC.

This clone appeared a single time. The rearrangement uses TRBV19 and TRBJ1-5; no clear D. This CDR3 contains 14 residues. Germline CDR1 and CDR2: LNHDA and SQIVND (reference sequence). The ends were cut back, 3 bases at V and 4 bases at J, with 10 bases in the middle. The CDR3 protein is CASSMPLRNQPQHF. CDR3 DNA: TGTGCCAGTAGTATGCCCCTTCGGAATCAGCCCCAGCATTTT.

The chain carries TRBV19 and TRBJ2-6; 8 bases fit TRBD1. This CDR3 region has 16 residues. The germline V gene has CDR1 LNHDA and CDR2 SQIVND (reference sequence). Trimming removed 7 bases from V and 0 bases from J; junction bases left unmatched: 5. The CDR3 DNA reads as TGTGCCAGTAAGGACAGGGTGGACTCTGGGGCCAACGTCCTGACTTTC. Residues: CASKDRVDSGANVLTF.

This chain links TRBV4-1 with TRBJ1-2; the D gene is possibly TRBD1 (5 bases). The CDR3 has 16 amino acids. The V gene lost 1 base and the J gene lost 2 bases, with 14 bases spanning the gap. Germline V gene data show CDR1 as MGHRA and CDR2 as YSYEKL. The CDR3: CASSQGRAGQNYGYTF. The CDR3 DNA reads TGCGCCAGCAGCCAAGGCAGGGCGGGGCAAAACTATGGCTACACCTTC.

This chain uses TRBV30 with TRBJ1-1; D is possibly TRBD1 (5 bases). With 2 bases removed from V and 2 bases from J, the gap between germline ends came to 15 bases. This CDR3 comprises 15 residues. CDR1 is GTSNPN and CDR2 is SVGIG in the germline V gene (reference sequence). The CDR3 is CAWSPIDSPNTEAFF. CDR3 nucleotides: TGTGCCTGGAGTCCTATAGACAGCCCTAACACTGAAGCTTTCTTT.

The chain employs TRBV6-5 and TRBJ1-4; D may be TRBD1 (5 bases). This CDR3 contains 13 residues. Per the germline V gene, CDR1 is MNHEY and CDR2 is SVGAGI. V was pared by 6 bases and J by 7 bases, with 12 bases between. The CDR3, as DNA: TGTGCCAGCAGGGGGCAGGCTGTTGAAAAACTGTTTTTT. This encodes CASRGQAVEKLFF.

This clone has just one count. The chain carries TRBV19 and TRBJ1-5; the match to TRBD1 covers 9 bases. CDR1 and CDR2 from the germline V gene are LNHDA and SQIVND (reference sequence). V shed 6 bases and J 4 bases; nucleotides not matched to a gene: 7. The CDR3 runs 15 residues. CDR3: CASSWDRVVNQPQHF. The CDR3 DNA sequence: TGTGCCAGTAGCTGGGACAGGGTGGTAAATCAGCCCCAGCATTTT.

This sequence joins TRBV29-1 and TRBJ2-7; TRBD1 aligns across 7 bases. This CDR3 comprises 13 residues. Trimming took 4 bases from V and 5 from J; bases not matched to a gene: 8. From germline, CDR1 is SQVTM and CDR2 ANQGSEA. The CDR3 reads CSVGATGSHEQYF. The CDR3 bases are TGCAGCGTTGGGGCGACAGGGTCCCACGAGCAGTACTTC.

The gene calls are TRBV5-1 and TRBJ1-3; D not resolved. Between the trimmed V and J ends, which lost 4 bases and 4 bases, there was a span of 24 bases. CDR3 length: 18 residues. CDR1 is SGHRS, CDR2 YFSETQ, per germline. DNA for the CDR3: TGCGCCAGCAGCCCCCCGATTACCCCGGGGTCGATCGGAAACACCATATATTTT. Encoded protein: CASSPPITPGSIGNTIYF.

The chain has TRBV7-9 and TRBJ2-5; TRBD1 matches at 7 bases. The CDR3 is 15 residues long. In germline, CDR1 is SEHNR, CDR2 FQNEAQ (reference sequence). After removal of 5 bases from V and 2 bases from J, the junction contained 8 bases not matched to a gene. The CDR3 loop is CASSDDRVLQETQYF. The DNA for the CDR3 is TGTGCCAGCAGCGACGACAGGGTGCTACAAGAGACCCAGTACTTC.

This rearrangement joins TRBV4-1 to TRBJ1-4, with TRBD1 matching over 8 bases. Germline V gene sequence: CDR1 MGHRA, CDR2 YSYEKL. The V and J ends lost 1 base and 7 bases, in that order; junction bases with no gene match: 8. This CDR3 has 16 amino acids. In nucleotides, the CDR3 is TGCGCCAGCAGCCAAGCCCCCCCGGACAGGGTTGAAAAACTGTTTTTT. Translation gives CASSQAPPDRVEKLFF.

The gene calls are TRBV3-1 (or the pseudogene TRBV3-2) and TRBJ2-1; 15 bases match TRBD2. V was pared by 6 bases and J by 7 bases, with 13 bases of the junction left unmatched. Germline V gene sequence: CDR1 LGHDT, CDR2 YNNKEL (reference sequence). The CDR3 has 18 amino acids. The CDR3 nucleotides read TGTGCCAGCAGTCGAGGTCCCGCCGGGACTAGCGGGAGGAATGAGCAGTTCTTC. Translated, it gives CASSRGPAGTSGRNEQFF.

The J gene is TRBJ2-2, the V gene TRBV12-3 or TRBV12-4, with no clear D. This CDR3 contains 12 residues. Trimming cost V 4 bases and J 2 bases, with 2 bases left between them. The CDR3 here is CASSSNTGELFF. CDR3 nucleotide sequence: TGTGCCAGCAGTTCAAACACCGGGGAGCTGTTTTTT.

The chain joins TRBV6-1 to TRBJ2-3; 8 nucleotides align to TRBD1. Per the germline V gene, CDR1 is MNHNS and CDR2 is SASEGT. V gave up 4 bases and J gave up 3 bases; unmatched junction bases: 9. This CDR3 region has 16 residues. Written as DNA, the CDR3 is TGTGCCAGCAGTGTACAGGGGGTAAGAGGGACAGATACGCAGTATTTT. It encodes CASSVQGVRGTDTQYF.

V usage is TRBV7-2 and J usage is TRBJ2-5; 8 positions match TRBD1. Germline V gene data show CDR1 as SGHTA and CDR2 as FQGNSA. The trim removed 4 bases at V and 3 bases at J, leaving 1 base unmatched. CDR3 length equals 13 residues. CDR3 amino acids: CASSWGQEETQYF. Written as DNA, the CDR3 is TGTGCCAGCAGCTGGGGACAGGAAGAGACCCAGTACTTC.

The chain links TRBV10-3 to TRBJ2-7; the D gene is possibly TRBD2 (6 bases). CDR1 is ENHRY and CDR2 is SYGVKD in the germline V gene. Deletions cut 4 bases from V and 0 bases from J, with 13 bases between. This CDR3 comprises 15 residues. The CDR3 bases are TGTGCCATCAGTGTCGGGCAGGGAGGCTCCTACGAGCAGTACTTC. Residues: CAISVGQGGSYEQYF.

CDR3 loop: CASSGTGGNQPQHF. For the CDR3, the DNA is TGTGCCAGCAGCGGGACAGGGGGCAATCAGCCCCAGCATTTT. The chain links TRBV25-1 to TRBJ1-5; 10 nucleotides match TRBD1. V lost 6 bases, J lost 2 bases, and 1 base stayed unmatched. Germline V gene sequence: CDR1 MGHDK, CDR2 SYGVNS. CDR3 size: 14 residues.

This clone showed up just a few times. The CDR3 sequence is CAWSLEPPLHF. In DNA form, the CDR3 reads TGTGCCTGGAGTCTAGAACCACCCCTCCACTTT. The rearrangement uses TRBV30 and TRBJ1-6; D not certain. The germline gives CDR1 GTSNPN, CDR2 SVGIG (reference sequence). V shed 2 bases and J shed 11 bases, with 7 bases lying between them. The CDR3 has 11 amino acids.

The chain is built from TRBV15 and TRBJ2-1; 9 positions match TRBD1. The CDR3 runs 15 residues. V was clipped by 3 bases and J by 3 bases; unmatched bases: 3. CDR1 is LNHNV, CDR2 YYDKDF, per germline (reference sequence). CDR3 sequence reads: CATSRDRGNYNEQFF. The DNA for the CDR3 is TGTGCCACCAGCAGGGACAGGGGAAACTACAATGAGCAGTTCTTC.

The rearrangement joins TRBV5-1 to TRBJ1-5, with TRBD1 identical over 7 bases. The CDR3 runs 17 residues. Trimming removed 0 bases from V and 2 bases from J; junction bases left unmatched: 8. Germline V gene lookup returns CDR1 SGHRS and CDR2 YFSETQ. CDR3 residues: CASSLEGTEVGNQPQHF. The CDR3 DNA reads TGCGCCAGCAGCTTGGAGGGGACAGAGGTTGGCAATCAGCCCCAGCATTTT. The full variable domain, with the rest looked up from reference TRBV5-1 and TRBJ1-5, is KAGVTQTPRYLIKTRGQQVTLSCSPISGHRSVSWYQQTPGQGLQFLFEYFSETQRNKGNFPGRFSGRQFSNSRSEMNVSTLELGDSALYLCASSLEGTEVGNQPQHFGDGTRLSIL.

J is TRBJ2-3 and V is TRBV18; D is unresolved. CDR3 length: 14 residues. Looked up from germline, CDR1 is KGHSH and CDR2 is LQKENI. Trimming cost V 0 bases and J 0 bases, with 4 bases left between them. CDR3 sequence: CASSPPRSTDTQYF. In nucleotides, the CDR3 is TGTGCCAGCTCACCACCCAGGAGCACAGATACGCAGTATTTT.

This clone appeared once. This CDR3 reads CASSPLPIFGSGPHEQYF. Written as DNA, the CDR3 is TGTGCCAGCAGCCCACTTCCGATATTCGGGAGTGGCCCCCACGAGCAGTACTTC. The chain links TRBV7-8 to TRBJ2-7, with D tentatively TRBD2 (6 bases). This CDR3 region has 18 residues. Germline V gene data show CDR1 as SGHVS and CDR2 as FQNEAQ. With 5 bases removed from V and 5 bases from J, the gap between germline ends came to 28 bases.